These T cell receptor beta chains were read from a single sample in a study of PD-1 blockade in classical Hodgkin lymphoma. TCRdb keeps only in-frame clones here, not all; method: immunoSEQ multiplex PCR. Among under 45,000 clones listed, 65% to 70% were seen once. The sequencing used peripheral blood mononuclear cells (PBMCs), collected before the fourth cycle of nivolumab. Receptor source: a human donor with classical Hodgkin lymphoma. Both conserved end residues are part of each CDR3. A D gene is named only where the DNA matches it firmly. Clone size is given for some rows only: seen once, a few or many times, or a class if the clone is expanded.

clone size: medium-sized
V gene: TRBV4-1
D gene: TRBD2
J gene: TRBJ2-3
CDR3 protein: CASSQGPGLAGGYF
CDR3 DNA: TGCGCCAGCAGCCAAGGCCCCGGACTAGCGGGGGGGTATTTT

clone size: NA
V gene: TRBV6-1
D gene: TRBD1
J gene: TRBJ1-1
CDR3 protein: CASSDEGTGEAFF
CDR3 DNA: TGTGCCAGCAGTGATGAGGGGACAGGGGAAGCTTTCTTT

clone size: once
V gene: TRBV5-1
D gene: TRBD1
J gene: TRBJ1-2
CDR3 protein: CASSLAGTGGGYTF
CDR3 DNA: TGCGCCAGCAGCTTGGCCGGGACAGGGGGCGGCTACACCTTC

clone size: medium-sized
V gene: TRBV5-6
D gene: NA
J gene: TRBJ1-6
CDR3 protein: CASSLARRPNSPLHF
CDR3 DNA: TGTGCCAGCAGCTTGGCCCGGCGCCCCAATTCACCCCTCCACTTT

clone size: NA
V gene: TRBV6-5
D gene: TRBD2
J gene: TRBJ2-5
CDR3 protein: CASTPTSEGTQYF
CDR3 DNA: TGTGCCAGCACCCCGACTAGCGAGGGGACCCAGTACTTC

clone size: few
V gene: TRBV29-1
D gene: TRBD1
J gene: TRBJ1-4
CDR3 protein: CSVASGTVNEKLFF
CDR3 DNA: TGCAGCGTTGCCTCCGGGACAGTTAATGAAAAACTGTTTTTT

clone size: NA
V gene: TRBV6-6
D gene: NA
J gene: TRBJ1-2
CDR3 protein: CASSSRDVNGYTF
CDR3 DNA: TGTGCCAGCAGTTCTCGGGACGTTAATGGCTACACCTTC

clone size: NA
V gene: TRBV28
D gene: TRBD1
J gene: TRBJ2-7
CDR3 protein: CASSLQTGDEQYF
CDR3 DNA: TGTGCCAGCAGTCTCCAGACAGGGGACGAGCAGTACTTC

clone size: NA
V gene: TRBV6-1
D gene: TRBD2
J gene: TRBJ2-2
CDR3 protein: CASSERGAITGELFF
CDR3 DNA: TGTGCCAGCAGCGAGCGGGGGGCGATCACCGGGGAGCTGTTTTTT

clone size: NA
V gene: TRBV5-1
D gene: NA
J gene: TRBJ2-7
CDR3 protein: CASNPPTGHPIPYEQYF
CDR3 DNA: TGCGCCAGCAACCCACCAACAGGCCACCCCATACCCTACGAGCAGTACTTC

clone size: few
V gene: TRBV10-3
D gene: TRBD1
J gene: TRBJ1-5
CDR3 protein: CAISDFRTGESLGQPQHF
CDR3 DNA: TGTGCCATCAGTGATTTCCGGACAGGGGAGTCTCTTGGTCAGCCCCAGCATTTT

clone size: NA
V gene: TRBV7-9
D gene: TRBD1
J gene: TRBJ2-1
CDR3 protein: CASSPRTGVSEQFF
CDR3 DNA: TGTGCCAGCAGCCCCAGGACAGGGGTGAGTGAGCAGTTCTTC

clone size: once
V gene: TRBV30
D gene: NA
J gene: TRBJ1-2
CDR3 protein: CAWSVLNGEGYTF
CDR3 DNA: TGTGCCTGGAGTGTCCTAAATGGGGAGGGCTACACCTTC

clone size: few
V gene: TRBV4-3
D gene: NA
J gene: TRBJ2-7
CDR3 protein: CASSQELLSYEQYF
CDR3 DNA: TGCGCCAGCAGCCAAGAGCTACTTTCCTACGAGCAGTACTTC

clone size: NA
V gene: TRBV7-2
D gene: TRBD2
J gene: TRBJ2-3
CDR3 protein: CASSWPAGGFKDTQYF
CDR3 DNA: TGTGCCAGCAGCTGGCCAGCGGGGGGGTTTAAAGATACGCAGTATTTT

clone size: NA
V gene: TRBV7-9
D gene: NA
J gene: TRBJ2-7
CDR3 protein: CASSLARGLAHEQYF
CDR3 DNA: TGTGCCAGCAGCCTAGCTAGAGGGCTAGCTCACGAGCAGTACTTC